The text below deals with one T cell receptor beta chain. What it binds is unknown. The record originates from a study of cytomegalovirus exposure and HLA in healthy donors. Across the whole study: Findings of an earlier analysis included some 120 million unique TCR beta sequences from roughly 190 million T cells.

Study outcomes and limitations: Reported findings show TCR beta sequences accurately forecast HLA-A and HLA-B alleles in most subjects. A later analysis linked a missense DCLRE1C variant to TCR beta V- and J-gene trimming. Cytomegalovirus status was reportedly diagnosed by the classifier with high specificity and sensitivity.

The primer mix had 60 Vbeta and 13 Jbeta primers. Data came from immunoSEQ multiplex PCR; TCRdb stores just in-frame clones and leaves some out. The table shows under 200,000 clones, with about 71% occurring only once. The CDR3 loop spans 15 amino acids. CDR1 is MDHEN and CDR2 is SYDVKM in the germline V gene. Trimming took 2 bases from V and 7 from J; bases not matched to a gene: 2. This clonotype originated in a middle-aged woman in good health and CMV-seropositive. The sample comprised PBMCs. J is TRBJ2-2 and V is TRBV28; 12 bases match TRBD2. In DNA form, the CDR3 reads TGTGCCAGCAGTTTACTAGCGGGAGGGGACGGGGAGCTGTTTTTT. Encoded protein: CASSLLAGGDGELFF. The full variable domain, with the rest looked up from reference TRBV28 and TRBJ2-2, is DVKVTQSSRYLVKRTGEKVFLECVQDMDHENMFWYRQDPGLGLRLIYFSYDVKMKEKGDIPEGYSVSREKKERFSLILESASTNQTSMYLCASSLLAGGDGELFFGEGSRLTVL.